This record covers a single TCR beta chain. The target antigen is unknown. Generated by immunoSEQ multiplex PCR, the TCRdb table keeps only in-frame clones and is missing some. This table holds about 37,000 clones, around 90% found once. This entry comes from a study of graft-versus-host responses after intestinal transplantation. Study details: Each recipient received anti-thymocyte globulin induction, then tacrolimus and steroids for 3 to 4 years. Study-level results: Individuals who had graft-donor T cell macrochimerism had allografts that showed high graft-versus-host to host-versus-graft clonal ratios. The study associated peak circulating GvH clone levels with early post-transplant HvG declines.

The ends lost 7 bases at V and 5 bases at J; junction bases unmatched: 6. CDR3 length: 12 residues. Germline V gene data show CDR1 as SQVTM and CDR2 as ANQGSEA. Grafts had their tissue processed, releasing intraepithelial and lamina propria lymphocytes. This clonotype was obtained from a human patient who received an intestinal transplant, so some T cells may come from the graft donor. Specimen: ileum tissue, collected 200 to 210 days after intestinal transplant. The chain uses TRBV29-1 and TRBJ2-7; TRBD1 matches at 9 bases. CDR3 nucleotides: TGCAGCGCGAACAGGGGGCAAAACGAGCAGTACTTC. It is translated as CSANRGQNEQYF.